The 15 T cell receptor beta chains presented below share a single source sample, sequenced in a study of OX40 agonist ivuxolimab in advanced cancers. Sequencing used immunoSEQ multiplex PCR; TCRdb keeps in-frame clones, though not all of them. The repertoire has around 26,000 clones, 75% to 80% of them found once; the top ten carry 20% to 30%. The sample was CD4+ or CD8+ T cells sorted from blood, taken in a trial of the OX40 agonist ivuxolimab. The receptors here all came from an adult with an advanced solid tumor such as melanoma, head and neck, liver or kidney cancer.

This clone has just a few counts. The chain carries TRBV19 and TRBJ2-3; possibly TRBD1 for D (6 bases). V lost 0 bases to trimming and J lost 1 base, with 11 bases between them. Germline assignment: CDR1 LNHDA and CDR2 SQIVND (reference sequence). The CDR3 is 16 amino acids. This CDR3 reads CASSIEQGRGTDTQYF. The CDR3 DNA reads as TGTGCCAGTAGTATAGAACAGGGCAGAGGCACAGATACGCAGTATTTT. Supplemented by reference TRBV19 and TRBJ2-3, the full variable domain reads DGGITQSPKYLFRKEGQNVTLSCEQNLNHDAMYWYRQDPGQGLRLIYYSQIVNDFQKGDIAEGYSVSREKKESFPLTVTSAQKNPTAFYLCASSIEQGRGTDTQYFGPGTRLTVL.

This clone occurred once. The chain recombines TRBV9 with TRBJ2-7; D remains unclear. CDR1 and CDR2 (germline): SGDLS, YYNGEE. The germline V and J ends were trimmed by 4 bases and 6 bases, with 11 bases remaining between them. CDR3 size: 12 residues. CDR3 DNA sequence: TGTGCCAGCAGCCCATCCCCCAGCGAGCAGTACTTC. Translation gives CASSPSPSEQYF.

Only a few counts were recorded for this clone. The CDR3 sequence is CASSWTGIESAQHF. The CDR3 DNA is TGTGCCAGCAGTTGGACAGGGATCGAATCGGCCCAGCATTTT. The chain carries TRBV28 and TRBJ1-5, with 8 bases aligning to TRBD1. Germline values: CDR1 MDHEN, CDR2 SYDVKM. With 4 bases clipped from V and 11 bases from J, the junction kept 10 bases outside the gene matches. This CDR3 has 14 amino acids.

This chain links TRBV19 with TRBJ2-1, with D unclear. The CDR3 spans 13 residues. Germline CDR1 and CDR2: LNHDA and SQIVND (reference sequence). V dropped 3 bases and J dropped 4 bases, with 7 bases sitting between them. The CDR3 DNA reads as TGTGCCAGTAGTATCATCGGTTACAATGAGCAGTTCTTC. Translated, it gives CASSIIGYNEQFF.

This clone was observed many times. Different DNA sequences within this sample yield the same CDR3. The chain joins TRBV4-1 to TRBJ2-5, with 9 bases that match TRBD2. From germline, CDR1 is MGHRA and CDR2 YSYEKL. V was pared by 1 base and J by 5 bases, with 5 bases of the junction left unmatched. The CDR3 totals 15 residues. The CDR3 DNA reads as TGCGCCAGCAGCCAAGTTAGCGGGAGCGGCGAGACCCAGTACTTC. This codes for CASSQVSGSGETQYF.

The chain employs TRBV5-4 and TRBJ2-2; TRBD2 might be the D (5 bases). Germline V lookup: CDR1 SGHNT, CDR2 YYREEE (reference sequence). Trimming left V 4 bases short and J 8 bases short, with 15 bases between. The CDR3 length is 14 residues. As DNA, the CDR3 is TGTGCCAGCAGCCAAGAAATGGGAGTTGGGGAGCTGTTTTTT. It is translated as CASSQEMGVGELFF. Full variable domain (outside the CDR3, taken from reference TRBV5-4 and TRBJ2-2): ETGVTQSPTHLIKTRGQQVTLRCSSQSGHNTVSWYQQALGQGPQFIFQYYREEENGRGNFPPRFSGLQFPNYSSELNVNALELDDSALYLCASSQEMGVGELFFGEGSRLTVL.

The chain employs TRBV4-3 and TRBJ2-5, with TRBD1 matching 9 bases. The DNA end is more similar to TRBJ2-7, so the J call may be wrong. The CDR3 is made up of 16 amino acids. CDR1 is LGHNA, CDR2 YSLEER, per germline. CDR3 residues: CASSQEKQGAQYEQYF. CDR3 DNA sequence: TGCGCCAGCAGCCAAGAAAAACAGGGGGCTCAATACGAGCAGTACTTC.

This chain links TRBV11-2 with TRBJ2-1, with D possibly being TRBD1 (5 bases). The length of the CDR3 is 15 residues. Germline values: CDR1 SGHAT, CDR2 FQNNGV. Trimming removed 1 base at V and 8 bases at J, with 15 bases between. CDR3 protein: CASSLVARGSDEQFF. The CDR3 coding sequence is TGTGCCAGCAGCTTAGTTGCTAGGGGAAGCGATGAGCAGTTCTTC.

The chain carries TRBV14 and TRBJ2-1; D unclear. V shed 0 bases and J shed 7 bases, with 10 bases lying between them. Looked up from germline, CDR1 is SGHDN and CDR2 is FVKESK. The CDR3 has 14 residues. The CDR3 reads CASSQELGANEQFF. The CDR3 nucleotides are TGTGCCAGCAGCCAAGAACTCGGCGCGAATGAGCAGTTCTTC.

The chain combines TRBV5-1 with TRBJ2-1; weak D call: TRBD1 (5 bases). The CDR3 length is 12 residues. Germline CDR1 SGHRS, CDR2 YFSETQ. V was clipped by 4 bases and J by 10 bases, with 12 bases between them. The CDR3 loop is CASSLGVLEQFF. The CDR3 DNA follows: TGCGCCAGCAGCCTAGGGGTTTTAGAGCAGTTCTTC.

The chain is built from TRBV6-6 and TRBJ2-7; 12 nucleotides line up with TRBD2. Unmatched junction bases numbered 0, after V lost 4 bases and J lost 2 bases. Germline lookup yields CDR1 MNHNY and CDR2 SVGAGI (reference sequence). CDR3 length equals 14 residues. This CDR3 is CASSWTSGAYEQYF. In nucleotides, the CDR3 is TGTGCCAGCAGTTGGACTAGCGGGGCCTACGAGCAGTACTTC.

This clone was counted at least ten times. The chain carries TRBV27 and TRBJ2-7; a weak D match, TRBD2 (6 bases). Trimming removed 2 bases at V and 6 bases at J, with 8 bases between. The CDR3 runs to 12 residues. Germline V gives CDR1 MNHEY, CDR2 SMNVEV (reference sequence). CDR3 bases: TGTGCCAGCAGTTTACATAGCGGCGAGCAGTACTTC. Its translation is CASSLHSGEQYF.

In this sample, this clone is medium-sized (0.01 to 0.1%). The J gene is TRBJ2-2, the V gene TRBV6-4; 11 positions agree with TRBD2. The CDR3 sequence is 14 residues long. The junction had 0 bases not matched to a gene; V was cut back by 6 bases and J by 3 bases. The germline CDR1 and CDR2 sequences are MRHNA and SNTAGT. The CDR3 DNA reads TGTGCCAGCAGACTAGCGGGGGACACCGGGGAGCTGTTTTTT. It encodes CASRLAGDTGELFF.

This chain joins TRBV27 and TRBJ2-1, with D possibly being TRBD2 (5 bases). This CDR3 region has 14 residues. Germline V gene lookup returns CDR1 MNHEY and CDR2 SMNVEV (reference sequence). Trimming stripped 2 bases from V and 10 bases from J, with 15 bases between. The CDR3, as DNA: TGTGCCAGCAGTTTAACGGGAAGCTATGGGGAGCAGTTCTTC. Protein product: CASSLTGSYGEQFF.

This rearrangement joins TRBV27 to TRBJ2-5, with 10 bases lining up with TRBD2. V lost 4 bases, J lost 5 bases, and 7 bases stayed unmatched. The germline V gene has CDR1 MNHEY and CDR2 SMNVEV (reference sequence). The CDR3 covers 15 residues. CDR3 sequence reads: CASSSLSGRGETQYF. The CDR3 DNA follows: TGTGCCAGCAGTTCTCTCAGCGGGAGGGGGGAGACCCAGTACTTC.